The clone carrying this T cell receptor beta chain was observed a single time. This sample is part of a study of cytomegalovirus exposure and HLA in healthy donors. Primers: 60 Vbeta forward and 13 Jbeta reverse. Generated by immunoSEQ multiplex PCR, the TCRdb table keeps only in-frame clones and is missing some. The table shows fewer than 200,000 clones, with over 70% occurring only once. The CDR3 has 15 residues. Germline values: CDR1 SGHDT, CDR2 YYEEEE. The V segment lost 2 bases and the J segment 4 bases; nucleotides outside the gene matches: 4. The source material was PBMCs. This clonotype was obtained from a man between 35 and 55 years old in good health and CMV-seropositive. The chain uses TRBV5-6 and TRBJ2-1, with 9 bases matching TRBD2. CDR3 DNA: TGTGCCAGCAGCTTTGGTAGCGGGAGATACAATGAGCAGTTCTTC. Translating gives CASSFGSGRYNEQFF.